This entry concerns a single T cell receptor (beta chain). Template material for amplifying TCR beta CDR3 regions consisted of RNA transcripts. The TCR CDR3 first-round RT-PCR relied on the HTBI primer set. TCRdb redid the calling of the multiplex PCR reads with MiXCR, one entry per CDR3 protein. The table lists 400,000 or so distinct CDR3 sequences, approximately 16% of them singletons. Trimming took 5 bases from V and 5 from J, leaving 15 bases between them. This CDR3 region has 15 residues. CDR1 and CDR2 (germline): MNHNS, SASEGT. The data were obtained in a study of T cells in Graves' hyperthyroidism and ophthalmopathy.

The material sequenced was blood. J is TRBJ2-2 and V is TRBV6-1, with D perhaps matching TRBD1 (6 bases). The sequence was obtained from a woman aged 60-75 years with Graves' ophthalmopathy. This chain's CDR3 is CASSSHRDITGELFF. The CDR3 DNA follows: TGTGCCAGCAGTTCTCACCGGGACATAACCGGGGAGCTGTTTTTT.